These 18 T cell receptor beta chains were all obtained from the same sample, sequenced in a study of brain T cells in children with intractable seizures. Assay: immunoSEQ multiplex PCR; the TCRdb copy retains only in-frame clones and omits some. The sample has 300,000 to 400,000 clones, roughly 93% seen once. Noted time point: blood from clinic visit 5 months post-surgery; TSC patient then seizure free. Sample: peripheral blood, taken more than 4 months after surgery. Receptors originate from a boy in the first two years of life with tuberous sclerosis and intractable seizures.

This clone was detected only a few times. The CDR3 sequence: CATSRDLNQPQHF. The CDR3 DNA reads as TGTGCCACCAGCAGAGATCTCAATCAGCCCCAGCATTTT. The V and J genes are TRBV15 and TRBJ1-5; D uncertain. V was trimmed by 0 bases and J by 3 bases, leaving 3 bases between them. The length of the CDR3 is 13 residues. Per germline, CDR1 LNHNV and CDR2 YYDKDF (reference sequence).

This clone was detected only once. V is TRBV10-2 and J is TRBJ2-1; either TRBD1 or TRBD2 may fit D (5 bases each). Per the germline V gene, CDR1 is WSHSY and CDR2 is SAAADI. The CDR3 length is 12 residues. Trimming shortened V by 0 bases and J by 15 bases, and 12 bases separated the two germline ends. The CDR3 sequence is CASSESGAGRFF. As DNA, the CDR3 is TGCGCCAGCAGTGAGTCCGGGGCAGGTCGGTTCTTC.

This clone came up once. The rearrangement links TRBV5-6 to TRBJ2-2; D is undetermined. The length of the CDR3 is 13 residues. V was cut by 4 bases and J by 2 bases, with 6 bases left in between. Germline values: CDR1 SGHDT, CDR2 YYEEEE. The CDR3 here is CASSLLNTGELFF. In nucleotides, the CDR3 is TGTGCCAGCAGCCTATTAAACACCGGGGAGCTGTTTTTT.

CDR3 residues: CASSLEAGTSYEQYF. The CDR3 nucleotides read TGTGCCAGCAGCTTAGAAGCGGGAACCTCCTACGAGCAGTACTTC. This chain connects TRBV11-2 to TRBJ2-7, with 7 bases identical to TRBD2. CDR3 length: 15 amino acids. V lost 0 bases to trimming and J lost 0 bases; unmatched junction nucleotides: 2. CDR1 is SGHAT, CDR2 FQNNGV, per germline.

CDR3 loop: CATRTSPKNTGELFF. In DNA form, the CDR3 reads TGTGCCACCAGGACTAGCCCGAAAAACACCGGGGAGCTGTTTTTT. The chain employs TRBV19 and TRBJ2-2; TRBD2 matches 8 bases. Losses at the gene ends were 10 bases for V and 2 bases for J; bases not matched to a gene: 9. The CDR3 is 15 amino acids. In germline, CDR1 is LNHDA, CDR2 SQIVND (reference sequence).

The V and J genes are TRBV9 and TRBJ1-2; 7 positions match TRBD1. CDR1 is SGDLS and CDR2 is YYNGEE in the germline V gene. The CDR3 covers 14 residues. The ends lost 0 bases at V and 1 base at J; junction bases unmatched: 0. The CDR3 DNA follows: TGTGCCAGCAGCGTAGGACAGGGTAACTATGGCTACACCTTC. Translation: CASSVGQGNYGYTF.

The V and J genes are TRBV9 and TRBJ2-6; either TRBD1 or TRBD2 may fit D (5 bases each). Germline lookup yields CDR1 SGDLS and CDR2 YYNGEE. CDR3 length: 21 amino acids. The V gene lost 0 bases and the J gene lost 0 bases, with 22 bases spanning the gap. Written as DNA, the CDR3 is TGTGCCAGCAGCGTAGAAGGTTTAGCCGGGACGGCCGCCTCTGGGGCCAACGTCCTGACTTTC. This translates into CASSVEGLAGTAASGANVLTF.

The chain recombines TRBV7-9 with TRBJ2-5, with a possible D match to TRBD1 (6 bases). CDR1 and CDR2 (germline): SEHNR, FQNEAQ (reference sequence). Trimming stripped 6 bases from V and 1 base from J, with 15 bases between. This CDR3 has 15 amino acids. CDR3 in amino acids: CASSLRDNPQETQYF. The CDR3 DNA reads as TGTGCCAGCAGTCTTCGGGACAATCCCCAAGAGACCCAGTACTTC.

The chain uses TRBV6-1 and TRBJ2-2; D is ambiguous. V dropped 2 bases and J dropped 5 bases, with 6 bases sitting between them. The length of the CDR3 is 13 residues. Germline CDR1 MNHNS, CDR2 SASEGT. The CDR3 coding sequence is TGTGCCAGCAGTGAATGGGCGACCGGGGAGCTGTTTTTT. This translates into CASSEWATGELFF.

This clone was recorded only once. This rearrangement joins TRBV18 to TRBJ1-3; TRBD1 agrees at 8 bases. This CDR3 contains 11 residues. Unmatched junction bases numbered 1, after V lost 2 bases and J lost 13 bases. Germline CDR1 is KGHSH and CDR2 is LQKENI. This chain's CDR3 is CASSPTGGIYF. The DNA of the CDR3 is TGTGCCAGCTCACCAACAGGGGGAATATATTTT.

The V and J genes are TRBV30 and TRBJ2-2, with 7 bases fitting TRBD1. Germline CDR1 reads GTSNPN; CDR2 reads SVGIG (reference sequence). The CDR3 runs 14 residues. The J segment lost 4 bases and the V segment lost 4 bases, leaving 6 bases of the junction unmatched. The DNA of the CDR3 is TGTGCCTGGACAAAGGGGGCGAGCACCGGGGAGCTGTTTTTT. It specifies CAWTKGASTGELFF.

This chain joins TRBV5-1 and TRBJ2-1; a weak D match, TRBD1 (5 bases). Germline V lookup: CDR1 SGHRS, CDR2 YFSETQ. The germline V and J ends were trimmed by 0 bases and 6 bases, with 10 bases remaining between them. The CDR3 totals 14 residues. The chain's CDR3 is CASSLGQLGNEQFF. The DNA for the CDR3 is TGCGCCAGCAGCTTGGGACAGTTGGGCAATGAGCAGTTCTTC.

This clone was picked up a small number of times. V is TRBV6-5 and J is TRBJ2-1; the D gene is possibly TRBD2 (6 bases). The CDR3 loop spans 15 amino acids. Germline V gene sequence: CDR1 MNHEY, CDR2 SVGAGI. The V end lost 4 bases, the J end lost 0 bases, and 10 bases lay between the germline ends. CDR3 nucleotides: TGTGCCAGCAGTTCGGACTACAGCTCCTACAATGAGCAGTTCTTC. Translated: CASSSDYSSYNEQFF.

This chain connects TRBV7-2 to TRBJ2-1; 10 bases map to TRBD2. Germline V gives CDR1 SGHTA, CDR2 FQGNSA. J gave up 7 bases and V 3 bases, and 9 bases lay outside the gene matches. The CDR3 length is 16 residues. The CDR3 loop is CASSFLASGSYNEQFF. The DNA of the CDR3 is TGTGCCAGCAGCTTTTTGGCTAGCGGGAGTTATAATGAGCAGTTCTTC.

The rearrangement links TRBV3-1 (or the pseudogene TRBV3-2) to TRBJ2-1, with no clear D. The germline V gene has CDR1 LGHDT and CDR2 YNNKEL (reference sequence). V lost 4 bases to trimming and J lost 9 bases, with 10 bases between them. The CDR3 sequence is 12 residues long. The CDR3 DNA is TGTGCCAGCAGCCCGTCGTTCGGTGAGCAGTTCTTC. Its protein product is CASSPSFGEQFF.

The rearrangement links TRBV19 to TRBJ2-7, with 7 bases lining up with TRBD1. Per the germline V gene, CDR1 is LNHDA and CDR2 is SQIVND (reference sequence). This CDR3 is built from 14 residues. With 3 bases clipped from V and 0 bases from J, the junction kept 2 bases outside the gene matches. The CDR3 nucleotides read TGTGCCAGTAGTATGGGGGACAGCTCCTACGAGCAGTACTTC. Amino acids: CASSMGDSSYEQYF.

The chain uses TRBV12-3 or TRBV12-4 and TRBJ2-7; D remains unclear. The CDR3 spans 11 residues. V was pared by 4 bases and J by 6 bases, with 7 bases between. The CDR3 coding sequence is TGTGCCAGCAGTTCGGTCCGCGAGCAGTACTTC. Translation: CASSSVREQYF.

The rearrangement links TRBV6-5 to TRBJ2-7, with 8 bases matching TRBD2. This CDR3 has 15 residues. V was clipped by 4 bases and J by 6 bases; unmatched bases: 11. The germline V gene encodes CDR1 MNHEY and CDR2 SVGAGI. In nucleotides, the CDR3 is TGTGCCAGCAGTTCATACCCGGGACTAGGAACCGAGCAGTACTTC. This gives the protein CASSSYPGLGTEQYF.